The clone carrying this T cell receptor (beta chain) came up once. Its antigen is not identified. The data derive from a study of shared clonotypes between healthy human individuals. Study processing details: ImmunoSEQ supplied junction-only sequences lacking quality scores, so filtering was different. Assay used: immunoSEQ multiplex PCR; TCRdb lists only in-frame clones, some missing. The V and J calls and the clone size are those of that table, but D and trimming were determined from the DNA. Seen here are about 710,000 clones, around three quarters observed once, and the top ten hold more than 1.5%. Study-wide results and caveats: Estimated clonotype richness was generally higher in naive than memory subsets.

This clonotype originated in a woman in her 30s in good health. The sequenced material came from memory CD4+ T cells sorted from blood. Specified subset: CD45RA-negative fraction.

The CDR3: CASSKGGTDGNYGYTF. Written as DNA, the CDR3 is TGTGCCAGTAGTAAGGGGGGGACAGATGGCAACTATGGCTACACCTTC. The chain has TRBV19 and TRBJ1-2, with TRBD1 matching over 7 bases. Trimming at V came to 4 bases and at J to 2 bases, leaving 10 bases not matched to a gene. In germline, CDR1 is LNHDA, CDR2 SQIVND (reference sequence). The CDR3 contains 16 residues.